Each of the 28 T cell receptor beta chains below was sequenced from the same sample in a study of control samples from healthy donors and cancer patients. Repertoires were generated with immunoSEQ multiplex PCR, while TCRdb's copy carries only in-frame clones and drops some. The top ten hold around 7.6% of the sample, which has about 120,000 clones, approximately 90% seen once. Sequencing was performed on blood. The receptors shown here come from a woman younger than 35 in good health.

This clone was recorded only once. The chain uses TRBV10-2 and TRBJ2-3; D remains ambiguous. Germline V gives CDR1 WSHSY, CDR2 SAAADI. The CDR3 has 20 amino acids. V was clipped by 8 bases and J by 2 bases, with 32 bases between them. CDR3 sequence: CASSPSTIFGGSLNTDTQYF. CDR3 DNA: TGCGCCAGCTCCCCTTCCACAATCTTTGGCGGCTCCCTTAACACAGATACGCAGTATTTT.

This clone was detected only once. DNA for the CDR3: TGTGCCAGCAGCTTTCTAGGGGGGACCGGGGAGCTGTTTTTT. Amino acid sequence: CASSFLGGTGELFF. The V and J genes are TRBV7-2 and TRBJ2-2; D could derive from TRBD1 or TRBD2 (6 bases each). Germline V CDR1 and CDR2: SGHTA, FQGNSA. V lost 3 bases and J lost 5, with 10 bases in between. The CDR3 loop spans 14 amino acids. Full variable domain (outside the CDR3, taken from reference TRBV7-2 and TRBJ2-2): GAGVSQSPSNKVTEKGKDVELRCDPISGHTALYWYRQSLGQGLEFLIYFQGNSAPDKSGLPSDRFSAERTGGSVSTLTIQRTQQEDSAVYLCASSFLGGTGELFFGEGSRLTVL.

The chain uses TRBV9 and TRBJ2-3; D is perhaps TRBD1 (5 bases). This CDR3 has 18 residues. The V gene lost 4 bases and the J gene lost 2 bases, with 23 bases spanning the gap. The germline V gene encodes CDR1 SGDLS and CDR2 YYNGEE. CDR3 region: CASSLPSRAVADTDTQYF. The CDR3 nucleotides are TGTGCCAGCAGCCTACCCAGCAGGGCGGTAGCAGACACAGATACGCAGTATTTT.

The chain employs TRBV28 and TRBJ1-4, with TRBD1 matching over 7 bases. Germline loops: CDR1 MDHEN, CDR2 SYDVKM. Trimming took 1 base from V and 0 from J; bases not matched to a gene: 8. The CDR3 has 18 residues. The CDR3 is CASSLLAGGSPTNEKLFF. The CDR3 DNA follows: TGTGCCAGCAGTTTATTGGCAGGGGGTTCGCCAACTAATGAAAAACTGTTTTTT.

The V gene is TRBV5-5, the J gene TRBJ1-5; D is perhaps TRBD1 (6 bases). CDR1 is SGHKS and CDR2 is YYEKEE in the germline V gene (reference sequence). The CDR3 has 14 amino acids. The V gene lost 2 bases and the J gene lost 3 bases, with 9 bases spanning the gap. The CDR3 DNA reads TGTGCCAGCAGCTTTTCAGGGGACAATCAGCCCCAGCATTTT. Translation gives CASSFSGDNQPQHF.

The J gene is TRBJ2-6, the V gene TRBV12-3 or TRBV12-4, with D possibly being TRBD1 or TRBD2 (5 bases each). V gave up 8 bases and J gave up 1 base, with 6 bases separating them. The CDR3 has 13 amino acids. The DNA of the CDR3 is TGTGCCAGCGGGGGATCTGGGGCCAACGTCCTGACTTTC. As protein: CASGGSGANVLTF.

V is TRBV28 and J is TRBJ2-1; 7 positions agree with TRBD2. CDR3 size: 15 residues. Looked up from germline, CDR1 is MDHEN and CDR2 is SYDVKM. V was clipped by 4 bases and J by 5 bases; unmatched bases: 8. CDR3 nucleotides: TGTGCCAGCAGTTCCCTAGCGGAAGCAAACAATGAGCAGTTCTTC. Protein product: CASSSLAEANNEQFF.

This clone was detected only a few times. This chain's CDR3 is CASSTPESRAFF. The CDR3 coding sequence is TGTGCCAGCAGCACCCCGGAGAGTAGAGCTTTCTTT. The chain links TRBV6-5 to TRBJ1-1; D is ambiguous. The CDR3 sequence is 12 residues long. Per germline, CDR1 MNHEY and CDR2 SVGAGI. V shed 6 bases and J shed 10 bases, with 15 bases lying between them.

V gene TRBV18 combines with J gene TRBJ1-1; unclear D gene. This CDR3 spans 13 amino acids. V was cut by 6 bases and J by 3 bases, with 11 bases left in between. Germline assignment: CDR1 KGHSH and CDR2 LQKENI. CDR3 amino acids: CASSPGRHTEAFF. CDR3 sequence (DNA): TGTGCCAGCTCCCCTGGAAGGCACACTGAAGCTTTCTTT.

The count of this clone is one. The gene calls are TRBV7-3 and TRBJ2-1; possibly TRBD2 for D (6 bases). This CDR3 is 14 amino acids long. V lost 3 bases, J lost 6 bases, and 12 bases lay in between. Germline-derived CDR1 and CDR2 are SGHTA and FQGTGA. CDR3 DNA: TGTGCCAGCAGCTTCGGAGGGTCAATCAATGAGCAGTTCTTC. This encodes CASSFGGSINEQFF.

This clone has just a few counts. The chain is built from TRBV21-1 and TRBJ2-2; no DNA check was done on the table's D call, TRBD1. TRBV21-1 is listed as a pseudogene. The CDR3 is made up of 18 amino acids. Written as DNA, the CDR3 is TGTGCCAGCAGCAAAGAGGAGAGGTGGGACAGGGTCACCGGGGAGCTGTTTTTT. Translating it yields CASSKEERWDRVTGELFF.

This chain's CDR3 is CASSLQGSHEQYF. CDR3 DNA sequence: TGTGCCAGCAGTTTGCAGGGTAGCCACGAGCAGTACTTC. The chain carries TRBV27 and TRBJ2-7; possible D gene TRBD1, 5 bases. The CDR3 totals 13 residues. Trimming cost V 3 bases and J 5 bases, with 11 bases left between them. Germline lookup yields CDR1 MNHEY and CDR2 SMNVEV (reference sequence).

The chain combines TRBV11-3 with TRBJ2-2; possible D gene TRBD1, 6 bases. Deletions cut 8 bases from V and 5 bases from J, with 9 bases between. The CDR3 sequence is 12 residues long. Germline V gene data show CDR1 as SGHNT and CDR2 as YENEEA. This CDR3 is CASSTGTGELFF. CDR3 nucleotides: TGTGCCAGCTCAACAGGGACCGGGGAGCTGTTTTTT.

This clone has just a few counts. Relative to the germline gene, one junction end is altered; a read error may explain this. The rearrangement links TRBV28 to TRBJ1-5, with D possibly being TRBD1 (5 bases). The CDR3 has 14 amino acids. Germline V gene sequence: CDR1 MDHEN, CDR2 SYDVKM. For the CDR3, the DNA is TGTGCAAGCAGGGTTCGGCAGGGCAATCAGCCCCAGCATTTT. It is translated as CASRVRQGNQPQHF.

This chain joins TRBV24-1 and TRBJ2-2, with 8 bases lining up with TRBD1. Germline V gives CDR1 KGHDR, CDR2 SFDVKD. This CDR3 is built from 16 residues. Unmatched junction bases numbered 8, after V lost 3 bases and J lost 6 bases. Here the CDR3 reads CATSDPSRGRAGELFF. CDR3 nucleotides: TGTGCCACCAGTGATCCCAGCAGGGGGCGAGCCGGGGAGCTGTTTTTT.

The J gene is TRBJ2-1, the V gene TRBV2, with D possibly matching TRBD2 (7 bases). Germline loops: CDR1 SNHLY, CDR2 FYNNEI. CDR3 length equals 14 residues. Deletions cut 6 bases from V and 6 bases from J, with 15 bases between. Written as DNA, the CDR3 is TGTGCCAGCAGAGGCGGGGGCCCAACCAATGAGCAGTTCTTC. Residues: CASRGGGPTNEQFF. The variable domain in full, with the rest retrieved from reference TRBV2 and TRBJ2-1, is EPEVTQTPSHQVTQMGQEVILRCVPISNHLYFYWYRQILGQKVEFLVSFYNNEISEKSEIFDDQFSVERPDGSNFTLKIRSTKLEDSAMYFCASRGGGPTNEQFFGPGTRLTVL.

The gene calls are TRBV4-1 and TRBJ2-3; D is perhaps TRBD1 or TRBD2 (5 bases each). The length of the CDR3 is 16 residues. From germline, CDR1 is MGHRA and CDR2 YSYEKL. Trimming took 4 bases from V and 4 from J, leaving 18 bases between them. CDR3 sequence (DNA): TGCGCCAGCAGCCCTTACATCGGGGCTTTCTCAGATACGCAGTATTTT. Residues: CASSPYIGAFSDTQYF.

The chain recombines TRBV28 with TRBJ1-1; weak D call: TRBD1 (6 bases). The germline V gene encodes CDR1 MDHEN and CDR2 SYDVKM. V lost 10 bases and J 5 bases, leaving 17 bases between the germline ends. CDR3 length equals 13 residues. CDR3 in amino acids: CATKVGGLTEAFF. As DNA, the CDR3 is TGTGCCACCAAAGTAGGGGGATTGACTGAAGCTTTCTTT.

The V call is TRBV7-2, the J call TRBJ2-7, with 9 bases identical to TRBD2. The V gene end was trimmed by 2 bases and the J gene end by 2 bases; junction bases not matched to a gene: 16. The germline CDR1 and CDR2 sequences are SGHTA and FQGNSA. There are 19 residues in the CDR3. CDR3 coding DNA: TGTGCCAGCAGCTTAACCGGTAGATCCGGACTAGCGAATACCTACGAGCAGTACTTC. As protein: CASSLTGRSGLANTYEQYF.

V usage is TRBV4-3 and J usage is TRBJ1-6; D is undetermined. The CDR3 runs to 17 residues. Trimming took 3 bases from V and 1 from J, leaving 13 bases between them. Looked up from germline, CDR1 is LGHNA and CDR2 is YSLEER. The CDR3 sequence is CASSHRPGESYNSPLHF. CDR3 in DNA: TGCGCCAGCAGCCACCGACCTGGAGAGTCCTATAATTCACCCCTCCACTTT.

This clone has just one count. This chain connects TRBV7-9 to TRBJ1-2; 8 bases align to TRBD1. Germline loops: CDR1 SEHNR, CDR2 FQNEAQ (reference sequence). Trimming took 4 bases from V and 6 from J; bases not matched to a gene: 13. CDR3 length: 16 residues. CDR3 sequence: CASSYSGTGNTHGYTF. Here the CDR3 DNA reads TGTGCCAGCAGCTACTCCGGGACAGGAAATACCCATGGCTACACCTTC.

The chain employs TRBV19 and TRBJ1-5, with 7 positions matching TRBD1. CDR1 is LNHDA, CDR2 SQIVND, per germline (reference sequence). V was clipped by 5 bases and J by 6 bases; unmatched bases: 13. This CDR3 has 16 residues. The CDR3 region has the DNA TGTGCCAGTAGTGAGGGGGCTCGGGGGCGCGGTCAGCCCCAGCATTTT. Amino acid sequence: CASSEGARGRGQPQHF.

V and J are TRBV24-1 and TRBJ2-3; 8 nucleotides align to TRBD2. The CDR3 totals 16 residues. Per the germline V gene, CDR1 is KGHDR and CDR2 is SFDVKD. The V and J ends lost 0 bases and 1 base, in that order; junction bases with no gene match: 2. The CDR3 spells CATSDLGRGGTDTQYF. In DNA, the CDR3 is TGTGCCACCAGTGATTTGGGGCGGGGGGGCACAGATACGCAGTATTTT.

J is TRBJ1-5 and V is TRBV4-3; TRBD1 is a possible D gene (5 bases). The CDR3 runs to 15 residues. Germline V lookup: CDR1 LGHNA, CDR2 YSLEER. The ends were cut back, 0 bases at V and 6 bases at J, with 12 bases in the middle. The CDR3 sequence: CASSQDVGRVQPQHF. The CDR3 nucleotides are TGCGCCAGCAGCCAAGATGTGGGGCGTGTTCAGCCCCAGCATTTT.

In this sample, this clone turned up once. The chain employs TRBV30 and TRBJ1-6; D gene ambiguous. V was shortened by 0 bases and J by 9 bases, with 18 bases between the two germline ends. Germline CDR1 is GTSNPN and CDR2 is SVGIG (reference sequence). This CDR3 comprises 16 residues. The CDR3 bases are TGTGCCTGGAGTGTGGAGGGAGGCGTGTGGACTTCACCCCTCCACTTT. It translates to CAWSVEGGVWTSPLHF.

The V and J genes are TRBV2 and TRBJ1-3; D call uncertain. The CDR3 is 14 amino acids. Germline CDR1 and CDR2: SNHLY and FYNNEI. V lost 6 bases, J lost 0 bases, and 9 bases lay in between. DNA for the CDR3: TGTGCCAGCAGCCTTGGGCCCTCTGGAAACACCATATATTTT. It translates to CASSLGPSGNTIYF.

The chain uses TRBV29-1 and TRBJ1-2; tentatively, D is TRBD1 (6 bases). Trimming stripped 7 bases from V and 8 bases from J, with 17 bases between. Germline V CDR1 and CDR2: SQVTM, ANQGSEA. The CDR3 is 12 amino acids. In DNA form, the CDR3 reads TGCAGCGCGGCAGGGGAAACTGGAGGCTACACCTTC. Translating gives CSAAGETGGYTF.

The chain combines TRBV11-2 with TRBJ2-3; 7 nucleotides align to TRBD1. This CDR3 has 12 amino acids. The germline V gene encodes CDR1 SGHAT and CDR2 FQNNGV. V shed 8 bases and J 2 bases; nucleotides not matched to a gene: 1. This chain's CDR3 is CASQGDTDTQYF. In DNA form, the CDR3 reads TGTGCCAGCCAGGGGGACACAGATACGCAGTATTTT.